What follows are 12 T cell receptor beta chains derived from one specimen sequenced in a study of cytomegalovirus exposure and HLA in healthy donors (dated by TCRdb to the late 2010s). Library construction relied on the immunoSEQ multiplex PCR assay. What TCRdb holds here is the immuneACCESS table cut down to in-frame rearrangements. Part of the clones is not present; checked against another copy, under half of the missing clones reflect an unresolved V gene, and the others are unexplained. Present in this sample are around 100,000 clones, about 95% of which were seen just once. The ten largest clones capture roughly 0.89% of the sample. Source material: PBMCs. The receptors here all came from a woman under 30 in good health and CMV-seronegative.

The J gene is TRBJ2-5, the V gene TRBV6-1; maybe TRBD2 (7 bases). The V end was cut by 6 bases, the J end by 4 bases, with 18 bases between. The CDR3 has 15 amino acids. The germline V gene has CDR1 MNHNS and CDR2 SASEGT. In nucleotides, the CDR3 is TGTGCCAGCAGCCAGTGGGGGGGGCTAATAGAGACCCAGTACTTC. Protein sequence: CASSQWGGLIETQYF.

The genes are TRBV5-8 and TRBJ2-2; 10 nucleotides line up with TRBD2. The CDR3 loop spans 16 amino acids. With V trimmed by 5 bases and J by 4 bases, 8 bases remained unmatched. Looked up from germline, CDR1 is SGHTS and CDR2 is YDEGEE. The CDR3, as DNA: TGTGCCAGCAGGCCTAGCGGGGGCTTTTTCACCGGGGAGCTGTTTTTT. This encodes CASRPSGGFFTGELFF.

The V and J genes are TRBV30 and TRBJ1-1; 10 positions agree with TRBD1. The trim removed 2 bases at V and 10 bases at J, leaving 7 bases unmatched. Germline-derived CDR1 and CDR2 are GTSNPN and SVGIG (reference sequence). The CDR3 is made up of 13 amino acids. CDR3 DNA: TGTGCCTGGAGTTTGGGGACAGGGGTGGTAGCTTTCTTT. Amino acids: CAWSLGTGVVAFF.

The J gene is TRBJ1-6, the V gene TRBV5-1, with D unclear. Germline-derived CDR1 and CDR2 are SGHRS and YFSETQ. V shed 0 bases and J shed 7 bases, with 8 bases lying between them. This CDR3 is built from 14 residues. CDR3 region: CASSLDQFNSPLHF. CDR3 in DNA: TGCGCCAGCAGCTTGGACCAGTTCAATTCACCCCTCCACTTT.

The chain links TRBV30 to TRBJ2-3; D gene ambiguous. CDR1 is GTSNPN and CDR2 is SVGIG in the germline V gene (reference sequence). This CDR3 has 13 amino acids. Trimming took off 2 bases at V and 0 bases at J, with 6 bases between the two ends. The CDR3 spells CAWSTPSTDTQYF. In DNA, the CDR3 is TGTGCCTGGAGTACACCTAGCACAGATACGCAGTATTTT.

V gene TRBV27 combines with J gene TRBJ1-1; 10 bases match TRBD1. The germline CDR1 and CDR2 sequences are MNHEY and SMNVEV (reference sequence). The CDR3 runs 16 residues. With V trimmed by 4 bases and J by 3 bases, 8 bases remained unmatched. In DNA form, the CDR3 reads TGTGCCAGCAGTTCGAGACAGGGGGCGAAGGACACTGAAGCTTTCTTT. Its protein is CASSSRQGAKDTEAFF.

This clone was found once. The chain joins TRBV5-4 to TRBJ2-7, with a tentative D call TRBD2 (5 bases). The CDR3 has 14 amino acids. The V end lost 0 bases, the J end lost 3 bases, and 10 bases lay between the germline ends. Germline CDR1 SGHNT, CDR2 YYREEE (reference sequence). In nucleotides, the CDR3 is TGTGCCAGCAGCTTGGGACTATCAATCTACGAGCAGTACTTC. Protein: CASSLGLSIYEQYF.

The V gene is TRBV9, the J gene TRBJ2-1; D uncertain. Germline CDR1 is SGDLS and CDR2 is YYNGEE. The CDR3 extends over 12 amino acids. V lost 4 bases to trimming and J lost 10 bases, with 12 bases between them. The CDR3 bases are TGTGCCAGCAGCCCCCCCAGTCTCGAGCAGTTCTTC. Translated, it gives CASSPPSLEQFF.

V usage is TRBV4-1 and J usage is TRBJ1-5; D perhaps matches TRBD1 (6 bases). The V gene's germline CDR1 is MGHRA and CDR2 YSYEKL. V lost 2 bases to trimming and J lost 6 bases, with 11 bases between them. The CDR3 length is 14 residues. The CDR3 DNA reads as TGCGCCAGCAGCCAACAGACAGGAACTCAGCCCCAGCATTTT. It encodes CASSQQTGTQPQHF.

The chain uses TRBV4-3 and TRBJ1-2; 7 bases are a match to TRBD1. J gave up 4 bases and V 0 bases, and 5 bases lay outside the gene matches. This CDR3 region has 15 residues. Germline CDR1 is LGHNA and CDR2 is YSLEER. DNA of the CDR3: TGCGCCAGCAGCCAAGATGAGGGGGCAGGCTATGGCTACACCTTC. Translation gives CASSQDEGAGYGYTF.

This sequence joins TRBV25-1 and TRBJ2-7, with D possibly being TRBD1 (6 bases). Deletions cut 3 bases from V and 5 bases from J, with 11 bases between. CDR3 length: 13 amino acids. Germline values: CDR1 MGHDK, CDR2 SYGVNS. The CDR3 spells CASSDGGRNEQYF. Written as DNA, the CDR3 is TGTGCCAGCAGTGATGGGGGCAGGAACGAGCAGTACTTC.

Points on this clone: Germline is not matched at one junction end, which may reflect a read error. This chain's CDR3 is CASSVGWGTGNAGELFF. The CDR3 coding sequence is TGTGCCAGCAGCGTAGGTTGGGGGACAGGGAACGCCGGGGAGCTGTTTTTT. This sequence joins TRBV5-8 and TRBJ2-2; 9 bases line up with TRBD1. This CDR3 has 17 amino acids. CDR1 SGHTS and CDR2 YDEGEE come from the germline V gene.